This TCR beta chain was documented in a study of blood T cells in healthy people across ages. A second about 6 to 12 cycle PCR used barcoded and J-beta primers. TCRdb re-derived calls from the 5' RACE reads in MiXCR, one entry per CDR3 protein. The sample consists of roughly 1.5 million distinct CDR3 sequences, 35% to 45% of them appearing once. The CDR3 totals 18 residues. Germline V lookup: CDR1 SGHDN, CDR2 FVKESK. With V trimmed by 0 bases and J by 2 bases, 12 bases remained unmatched. A minimum of 5 micrograms of total RNA was extracted per sample. The J gene is TRBJ1-1, the V gene TRBV14; 7 bases are shared with TRBD1. This clonotype was obtained from a woman under 30 in good health. The sequenced material came from blood. For the CDR3, the DNA is TGTGCCAGCAGCCAAGACTTTGGATGGGGGACAGCAAACACTGAAGCTTTCTTT. It codes for CASSQDFGWGTANTEAFF.